The clone carrying this T cell receptor beta chain was seen more than once but under ten times. Its target is unknown. These data originate in a study of identical twins. TCRdb recomputed calls from the 5' RACE reads with MiXCR, one row per CDR3 protein. The sample contains 450,000 or so distinct CDR3 sequences, roughly 26% of which appear only once. General study findings and limits: Out-of-frame TCR alpha sharing in monozygotic twins exceeded recombination model predictions. Insertions ran lower in abundant cord blood beta clonotypes, though not in memory repertoires.

V lost 7 bases to trimming and J lost 7 bases; unmatched junction nucleotides: 14. Germline V CDR1 and CDR2: SQVTM, ANQGSEA. The CDR3 is 14 residues long. A further study also used this sample, focusing on T cells expressing NK-cell markers.

The rearrangement uses TRBV29-1 and TRBJ2-5; 8 bases are shared with TRBD2. The sequencing sample was made of CD4+ T cells sorted from blood. This TCR was recovered from a woman aged 18-29 years in good health. The CDR3 nucleotides are TGCAGCGCATTTTCCGGGACTAGTCAGGCGACCCAGTACTTC. It is translated as CSAFSGTSQATQYF.